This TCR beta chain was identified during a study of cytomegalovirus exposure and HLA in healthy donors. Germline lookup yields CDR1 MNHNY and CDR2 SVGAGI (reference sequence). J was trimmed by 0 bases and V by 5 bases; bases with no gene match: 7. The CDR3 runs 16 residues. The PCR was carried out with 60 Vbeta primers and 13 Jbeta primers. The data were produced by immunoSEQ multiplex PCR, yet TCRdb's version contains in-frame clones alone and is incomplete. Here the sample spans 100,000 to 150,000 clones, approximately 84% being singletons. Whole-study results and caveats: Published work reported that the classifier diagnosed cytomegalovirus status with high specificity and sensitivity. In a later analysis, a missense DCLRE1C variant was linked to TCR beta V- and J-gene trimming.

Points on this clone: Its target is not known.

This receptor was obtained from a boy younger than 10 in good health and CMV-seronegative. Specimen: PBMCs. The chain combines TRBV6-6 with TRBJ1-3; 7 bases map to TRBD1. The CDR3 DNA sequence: TGTGCCAGCAGTATCGGGACAGCCTTCTCTGGAAACACCATATATTTT. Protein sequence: CASSIGTAFSGNTIYF.